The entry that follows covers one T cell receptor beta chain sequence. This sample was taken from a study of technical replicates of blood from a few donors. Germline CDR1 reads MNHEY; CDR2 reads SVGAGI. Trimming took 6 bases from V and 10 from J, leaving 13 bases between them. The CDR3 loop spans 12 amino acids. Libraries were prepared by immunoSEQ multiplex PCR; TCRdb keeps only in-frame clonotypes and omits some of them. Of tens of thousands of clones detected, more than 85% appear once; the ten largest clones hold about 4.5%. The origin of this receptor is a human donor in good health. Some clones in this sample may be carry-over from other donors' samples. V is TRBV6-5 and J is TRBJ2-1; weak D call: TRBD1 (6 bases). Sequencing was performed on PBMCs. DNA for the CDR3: TGTGCCAGCAGGGAACAGGGCCGAGAGCAGTTCTTC. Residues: CASREQGREQFF.